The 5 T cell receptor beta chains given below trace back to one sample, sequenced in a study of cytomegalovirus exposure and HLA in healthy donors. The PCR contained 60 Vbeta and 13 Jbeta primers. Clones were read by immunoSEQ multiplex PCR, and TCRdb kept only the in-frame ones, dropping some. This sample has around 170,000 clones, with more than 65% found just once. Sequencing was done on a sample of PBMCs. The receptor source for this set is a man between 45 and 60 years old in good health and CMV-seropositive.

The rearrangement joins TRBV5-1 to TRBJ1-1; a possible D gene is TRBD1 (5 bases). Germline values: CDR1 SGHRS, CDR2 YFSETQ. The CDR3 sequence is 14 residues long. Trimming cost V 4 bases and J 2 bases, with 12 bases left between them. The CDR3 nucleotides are TGCGCCAGCAGCCCAACAGGAGCCAACACTGAAGCTTTCTTT. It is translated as CASSPTGANTEAFF.

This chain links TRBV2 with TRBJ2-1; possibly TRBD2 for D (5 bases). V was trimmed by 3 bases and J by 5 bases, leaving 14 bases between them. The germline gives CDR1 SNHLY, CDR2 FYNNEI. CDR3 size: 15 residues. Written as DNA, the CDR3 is TGTGCCAGCAGTGATAGTACTAGTGGGGACAATGAGCAGTTCTTC. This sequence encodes CASSDSTSGDNEQFF.

DNA of the CDR3: TGCGCCAGCAACCCACTGGACATTCAGCCCCAGCATTTT. Protein product: CASNPLDIQPQHF. The genes are TRBV5-1 and TRBJ1-5; TRBD1 is a possible D gene (5 bases). V was clipped by 6 bases and J by 6 bases, with 13 bases between them. Germline lookup yields CDR1 SGHRS and CDR2 YFSETQ. This CDR3 is built from 13 residues.

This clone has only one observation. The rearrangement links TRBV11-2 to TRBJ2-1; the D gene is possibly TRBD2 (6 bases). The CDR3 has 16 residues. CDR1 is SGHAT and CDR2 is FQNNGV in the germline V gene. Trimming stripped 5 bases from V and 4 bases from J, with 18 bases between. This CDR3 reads CASSGIRRGQYNEQFF. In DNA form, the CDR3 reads TGTGCCAGCAGCGGAATTCGGCGGGGCCAATACAATGAGCAGTTCTTC.

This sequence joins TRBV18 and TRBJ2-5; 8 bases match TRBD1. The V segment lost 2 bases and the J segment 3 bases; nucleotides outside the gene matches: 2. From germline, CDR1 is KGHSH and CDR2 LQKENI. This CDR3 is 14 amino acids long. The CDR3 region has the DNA TGTGCCAGCTCACCAAGACAGGGGAAAGAGACCCAGTACTTC. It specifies CASSPRQGKETQYF.